This TCR beta chain was captured in a study of blood T cell repertoires in COVID-19 (dated by TCRdb to 2018 to 2021). For the study in its entirety: Collaborator samples came from the United States, Italy and Spain and covered acute and convalescent phases of COVID-19. The prospective study material was composed of cDNA or gDNA derived from T cells, B-cell-depleted T cells, or PBMCs. Subjects who had been exposed to COVID-19, were actively infected with it, or had recovered from it provided the deeply sampled blood TCRbeta repertoires that made up the dataset. A freely available public database, intended as a resource for researchers studying the immune response to SARS-CoV-2, is where the repertoires were released. Samples came from the ongoing ImmuneRACE study (first 160 participants) plus 1,254 subjects from 6 global collaborators. Sample metadata almost always included a de-identified subject ID, COVID-19 status, age in years and sex. Where available, HLA class I and class II types were taken from metadata supplied by the sample provider and were not determined by assay-based typing. The investigation overall reported the following: The quantity of clinical and demographic metadata differed by source and by participant and was supplied without curation.

Collaborating institutions collected whole blood in K2EDTA tubes following their own protocols. For TCRbeta analysis, collaborators shipped samples in one of three forms: frozen whole blood, isolated PBMCs, or DNA extracted from either of those sample types. As regards this clone: What this receptor recognizes is not known. There are no base qualities to consult, and no much larger clone falls within one base.

The immunoSEQ Assay, a bias-controlled multiplex PCR, was used to amplify TCRbeta CDR3 regions from genomic DNA. Concerning the study's data processing: The number of nucleated cells in each sample was estimated by amplification of reference gene primers within the assay. To quantify the absolute abundance of each unique TCRbeta CDR3 rearrangement, sequence reads were collapsed and filtered. For each sample, productive Simpson clonality was calculated by taking the square root of Simpson's diversity index across productive rearrangements. TCRdb stores this immuneACCESS table with in-frame sequences only. Part of the clones is absent; in the studies checked, under half of the shortfall reflects unresolved V genes, and no reason is known for the rest. V and J calls and clone size are copied from that table; D and trimming were computed from the DNA. The sample profile shows fewer than 250,000 clones; roughly four fifths of them were found once. Clones ranked in the top ten supply approximately 4.5% of the sample.

The germline V gene provides CDR1 SGHNT and CDR2 YENEEA. The CDR3 spans 17 residues, from the cysteine through the phenylalanine. Just CDR3 DNA is preserved here, 51 bases in frame from base 1. Germline trimming: 1 base from V, 4 bases from J; junction bases outside gene matches: 5. This sequence uses TRBV11-3 and TRBJ2-2, with 11 central nucleotides matching TRBD1. Input material: peripheral blood. The sequence came from a woman between 70 and 85 years old with acute or convalescent COVID-19. For the CDR3, the sequence is CASSLGRGTGGTGELFF. At the DNA level, the sequence is TGTGCCAGCAGCTTAGGGCGGGGGACAGGGGGCACCGGGGAGCTGTTTTTT.